Below, 10 T cell receptor beta chains from the same sample are listed, as sequenced in a study of blood T cells in healthy people across ages. A second PCR of 7 to 11 cycles used a sample-barcoded 5' primer and a J-beta primer mix. Each CDR3 protein gets one entry after TCRdb re-called the 5' RACE reads with MiXCR. The sample consists of approximately 670,000 distinct CDR3 sequences, around 38% of them appearing once. The sample consisted of blood. The receptors derive from a man older than 75 in good health.

J is TRBJ1-2 and V is TRBV7-2; TRBD1 is a possible D gene (6 bases). The CDR3 covers 15 residues. Germline CDR1 and CDR2: SGHTA and FQGNSA. The V end lost 1 base, the J end lost 8 bases, and 17 bases lay between the germline ends. Here the CDR3 reads CASSLEGLQGQGYTF. The CDR3 DNA sequence: TGTGCCAGCAGCTTAGAGGGGTTACAGGGTCAGGGCTACACCTTC.

The chain combines TRBV3-1 with TRBJ1-1; 8 bases map to TRBD1. Germline assignment: CDR1 LGHDT and CDR2 YNNKEL (reference sequence). This CDR3 comprises 14 residues. Unmatched junction bases numbered 0, after V lost 0 bases and J lost 3 bases. The CDR3 loop reads CASSQDRGHTEAFF. The CDR3 region has the DNA TGTGCCAGCAGCCAAGACAGGGGGCACACTGAAGCTTTCTTT. The full variable domain, its missing parts supplied by reference TRBV3-1 and TRBJ1-1, is DTAVSQTPKYLVTQMGNDKSIKCEQNLGHDTMYWYKQDSKKFLKIMFSYNNKELIINETVPNRFSPKSPDKAHLNLHINSLELGDSAVYFCASSQDRGHTEAFFGQGTRLTVV.

In its sample, this clonotype was seen many times. The genes are TRBV7-2 and TRBJ2-1; 12 positions match TRBD2. The CDR3 loop spans 15 amino acids. The ends lost 3 bases at V and 6 bases at J; junction bases unmatched: 3. Germline CDR1 SGHTA, CDR2 FQGNSA. CDR3 sequence: CASSFRTSGTNEQFF. CDR3 DNA sequence: TGTGCCAGCAGCTTCCGGACTAGCGGGACCAATGAGCAGTTCTTC.

This chain connects TRBV28 to TRBJ1-6; D is undetermined. The germline V gene encodes CDR1 MDHEN and CDR2 SYDVKM. The ends were cut back, 1 base at V and 5 bases at J, with 12 bases in the middle. The CDR3 totals 16 residues. The CDR3 nucleotides read TGTGCCAGCAGTTTATCAAGGAGCTGGGATAATTCACCCCTCCACTTT. Translation: CASSLSRSWDNSPLHF.

This clonotype was found many times. V and J are TRBV6-1 and TRBJ1-1, with D perhaps TRBD1 (5 bases). In germline, CDR1 is MNHNS, CDR2 SASEGT. Between the trimmed V and J ends, which lost 2 bases and 4 bases, there was a span of 8 bases. The CDR3 is 13 amino acids. For the CDR3, the DNA is TGTGCCAGCAGTGAACAGGGCGGCACTGAAGCTTTCTTT. Translation gives CASSEQGGTEAFF.

The chain combines TRBV6-5 with TRBJ1-2, with D perhaps matching TRBD1 (5 bases). The ends were cut back, 8 bases at V and 7 bases at J, with 11 bases in the middle. Looked up from germline, CDR1 is MNHEY and CDR2 is SVGAGI. The CDR3 runs to 11 residues. The CDR3 sequence: CASQGTRGYTF. CDR3 nucleotides: TGTGCCAGCCAGGGAACGCGTGGCTACACCTTC.

V usage is TRBV29-1 and J usage is TRBJ2-1; TRBD2 is a possible D gene (7 bases). The germline gives CDR1 SQVTM, CDR2 ANQGSEA. The CDR3 has 12 residues. Trimming stripped 8 bases from V and 9 bases from J, with 17 bases between. The CDR3 loop is CSSWGGAGEQFF. The CDR3 region has the DNA TGCAGCTCCTGGGGGGGGGCAGGTGAGCAGTTCTTC.

This chain uses TRBV25-1 with TRBJ1-4; a weak D match, TRBD1 (5 bases). This CDR3 has 15 amino acids. The V gene lost 2 bases and the J gene lost 2 bases, with 9 bases spanning the gap. CDR1 and CDR2 (germline): MGHDK, SYGVNS. The CDR3 loop reads CASSETGPTNEKLFF. The DNA for the CDR3 is TGTGCCAGCAGTGAAACGGGGCCCACTAATGAAAAACTGTTTTTT.

The CDR3 DNA follows: TGCGCCAGCAGCACCGCAGAGTACAATGAGCAGTACTTC. Amino acids: CASSTAEYNEQYF. This chain links TRBV5-1 with TRBJ2-1; D remains unclear. The last part of the DNA fits TRBJ2-7 better; the J call may be wrong. The CDR3 runs 13 residues. In germline, CDR1 is SGHRS, CDR2 YFSETQ.

The rearrangement joins TRBV7-2 to TRBJ1-6; a possible D gene is TRBD1 (5 bases). Germline V gene sequence: CDR1 SGHTA, CDR2 FQGNSA. Trimming removed 5 bases from V and 9 bases from J, with 14 bases in between. This CDR3 contains 14 residues. The CDR3 spells CASSPRQLSSPLHF. The CDR3 region has the DNA TGTGCCAGCAGCCCCCGACAGTTATCTTCACCCCTCCACTTT.